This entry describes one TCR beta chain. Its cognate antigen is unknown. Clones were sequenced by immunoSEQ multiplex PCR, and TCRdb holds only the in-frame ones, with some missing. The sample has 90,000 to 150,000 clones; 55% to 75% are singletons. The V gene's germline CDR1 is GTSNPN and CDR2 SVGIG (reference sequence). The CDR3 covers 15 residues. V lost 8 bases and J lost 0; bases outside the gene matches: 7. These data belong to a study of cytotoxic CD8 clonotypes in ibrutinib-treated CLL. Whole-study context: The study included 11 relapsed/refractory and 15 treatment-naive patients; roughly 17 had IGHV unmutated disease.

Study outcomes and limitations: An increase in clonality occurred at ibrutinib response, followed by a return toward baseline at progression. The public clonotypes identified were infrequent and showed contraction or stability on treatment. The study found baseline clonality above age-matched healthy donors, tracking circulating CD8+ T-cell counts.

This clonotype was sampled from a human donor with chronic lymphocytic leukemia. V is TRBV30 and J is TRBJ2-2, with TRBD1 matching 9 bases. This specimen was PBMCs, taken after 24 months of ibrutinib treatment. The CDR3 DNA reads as TGTGCCGGAAGACAGGGGGAAACGAACACCGGGGAGCTGTTTTTT. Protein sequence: CAGRQGETNTGELFF.